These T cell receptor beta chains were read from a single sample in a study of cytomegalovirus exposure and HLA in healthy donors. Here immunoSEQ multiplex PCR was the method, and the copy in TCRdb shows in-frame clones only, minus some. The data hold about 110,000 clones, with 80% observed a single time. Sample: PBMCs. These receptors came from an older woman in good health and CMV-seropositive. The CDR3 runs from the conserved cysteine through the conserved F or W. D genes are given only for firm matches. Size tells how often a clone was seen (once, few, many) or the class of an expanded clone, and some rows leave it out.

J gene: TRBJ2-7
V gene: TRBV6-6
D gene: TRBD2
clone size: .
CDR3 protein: CATKPGLAGYEQYF
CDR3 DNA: TGTGCCACCAAACCGGGACTAGCGGGTTACGAGCAGTACTTC

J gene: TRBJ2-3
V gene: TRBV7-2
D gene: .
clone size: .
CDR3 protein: CASSLAPGMTDTQYF
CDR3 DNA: TGTGCCAGCAGCTTGGCCCCAGGAATGACAGATACGCAGTATTTT

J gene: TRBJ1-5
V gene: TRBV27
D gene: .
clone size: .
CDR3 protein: CASRGLGQPQHF
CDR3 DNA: TGTGCCAGCAGGGGGCTTGGGCAGCCCCAGCATTTT

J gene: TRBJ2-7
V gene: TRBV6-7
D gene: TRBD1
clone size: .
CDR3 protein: CASSYTSGGGEGKYF
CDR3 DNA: TGTGCCAGCAGTTACACCTCAGGGGGCGGTGAGGGTAAGTACTTC

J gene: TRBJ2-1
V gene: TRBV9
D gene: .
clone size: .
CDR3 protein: CASSVDSSYNEQFF
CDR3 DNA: TGTGCCAGCAGCGTAGATAGCTCCTACAATGAGCAGTTCTTC

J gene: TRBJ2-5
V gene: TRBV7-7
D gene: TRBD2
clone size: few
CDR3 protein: CASSLALAETQYF
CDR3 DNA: TGTGCCAGCAGCTTAGCACTAGCGGAGACCCAGTACTTC

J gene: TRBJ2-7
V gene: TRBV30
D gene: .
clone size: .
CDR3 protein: CAWSGGPEQYF
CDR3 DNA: TGTGCCTGGAGTGGGGGGCCCGAGCAGTACTTC

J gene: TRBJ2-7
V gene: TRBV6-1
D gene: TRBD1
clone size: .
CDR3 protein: CASSENRGESEQYF
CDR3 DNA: TGTGCCAGCAGTGAAAACAGGGGAGAAAGCGAGCAGTACTTC

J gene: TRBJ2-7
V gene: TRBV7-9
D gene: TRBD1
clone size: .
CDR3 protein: CASRSTGNYEQYF
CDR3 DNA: TGTGCCAGCAGATCGACAGGGAACTACGAGCAGTACTTC

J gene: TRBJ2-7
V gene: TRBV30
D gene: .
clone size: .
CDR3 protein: CAWSVLGTMEDEQYF
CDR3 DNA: TGTGCCTGGAGTGTACTCGGGACAATGGAAGACGAGCAGTACTTC

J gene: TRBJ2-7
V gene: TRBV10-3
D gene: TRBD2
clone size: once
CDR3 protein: CAISESAGEGEQYF
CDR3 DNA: TGTGCCATCAGTGAGTCCGCGGGAGAGGGCGAGCAGTACTTC

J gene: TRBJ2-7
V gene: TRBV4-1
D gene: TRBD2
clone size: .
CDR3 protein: CASSQVTGGFLYEQYF
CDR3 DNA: TGCGCCAGCAGCCAAGTAACGGGAGGGTTCCTCTACGAGCAGTACTTC

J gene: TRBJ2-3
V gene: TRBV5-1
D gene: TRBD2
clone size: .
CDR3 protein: CASSLGTSGITDTQYF
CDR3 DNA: TGCGCCAGCAGCTTGGGAACTAGCGGGATCACAGATACGCAGTATTTT

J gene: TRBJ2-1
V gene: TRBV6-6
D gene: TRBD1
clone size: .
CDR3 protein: CASLRGPNNEQFF
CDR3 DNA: TGTGCCAGTCTCAGGGGGCCAAACAATGAGCAGTTCTTC

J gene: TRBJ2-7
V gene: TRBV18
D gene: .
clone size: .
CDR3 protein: CASSPDFPGEQYF
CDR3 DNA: TGTGCCAGCTCACCAGACTTTCCGGGGGAGCAGTACTTC

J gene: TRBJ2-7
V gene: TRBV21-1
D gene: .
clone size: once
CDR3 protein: CASSQPMGLASGEQYF
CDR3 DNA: TGTGCCAGCAGCCAACCCATGGGACTAGCGTCGGGCGAGCAGTACTTC

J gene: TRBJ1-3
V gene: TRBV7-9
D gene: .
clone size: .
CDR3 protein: CASSLMRQSGNTIYF
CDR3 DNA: TGTGCCAGCAGCTTAATGAGGCAGTCTGGAAACACCATATATTTT

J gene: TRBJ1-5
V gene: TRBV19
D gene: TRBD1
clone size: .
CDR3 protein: CASSLDRGYSNQPQHF
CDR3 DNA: TGTGCCAGTAGTCTTGACAGGGGATATAGCAATCAGCCCCAGCATTTT

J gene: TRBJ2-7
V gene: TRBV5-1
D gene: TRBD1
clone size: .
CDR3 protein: CASSLGDRASEQYF
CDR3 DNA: TGCGCCAGCAGCTTGGGGGACAGGGCATCCGAGCAGTACTTC

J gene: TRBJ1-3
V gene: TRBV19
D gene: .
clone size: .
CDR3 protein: CASSQSRQARSGNTIYF
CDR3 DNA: TGTGCCAGTAGTCAGTCCCGACAGGCCCGCTCTGGAAACACCATATATTTT

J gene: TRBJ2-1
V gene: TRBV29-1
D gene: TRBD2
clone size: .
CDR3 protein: CSVEDMVSGAGHEQFF
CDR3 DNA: TGCAGCGTTGAAGATATGGTTAGCGGGGCCGGTCATGAGCAGTTCTTC

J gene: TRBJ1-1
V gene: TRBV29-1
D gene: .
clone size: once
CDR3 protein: CSVDSDSTNTEAFF
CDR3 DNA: TGCAGCGTTGATTCCGACAGCACGAACACTGAAGCTTTCTTT

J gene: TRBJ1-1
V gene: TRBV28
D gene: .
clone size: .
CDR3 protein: CASRPQGGTNTEAFF
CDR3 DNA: TGTGCCAGCAGACCTCAGGGAGGAACTAACACTGAAGCTTTCTTT

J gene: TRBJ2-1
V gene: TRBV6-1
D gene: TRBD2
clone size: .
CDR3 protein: CASSDPTRTRAFF
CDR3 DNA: TGTGCCAGCAGTGACCCCACTCGGACTAGGGCGTTCTTC

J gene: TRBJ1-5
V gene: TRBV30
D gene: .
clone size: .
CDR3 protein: CAWGTQGSNQPQHF
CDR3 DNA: TGTGCCTGGGGTACGCAGGGATCAAATCAGCCCCAGCATTTT

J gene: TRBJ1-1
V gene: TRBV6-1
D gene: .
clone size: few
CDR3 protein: CASEVLMNTEAFF
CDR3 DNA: TGTGCCAGCGAGGTGCTCATGAACACTGAAGCTTTCTTT

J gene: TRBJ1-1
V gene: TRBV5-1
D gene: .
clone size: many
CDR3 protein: CASSGRGGTEAFF
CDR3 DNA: TGCGCCAGCAGCGGGCGGGGCGGCACTGAAGCTTTCTTT